The clone carrying this TCR beta chain was counted only a few times. Its specificity is not known. Trimming stripped 2 bases from V and 2 bases from J, with 10 bases between. CDR1 MNHEY and CDR2 SMNVEV come from the germline V gene (reference sequence). CDR3 size: 14 residues. This sample was taken from a study of T cell repertoires in cytomegalovirus infection. TCRdb re-called the reads through MiXCR, storing one row per CDR3 protein. In the table there are approximately 730,000 distinct CDR3 sequences, almost 30% of which are singletons. General study points: The study identified carriers of CMV plus the relevant HLA from cumulative public TCR beta family frequency.

The input for sequencing was cultured CD8+ T cells from PBMCs, taken from culture after CMV antigen stimulation. This receptor was obtained from a human donor in good health (CMV status not recorded). Some clones in this sample may be carry-over from other donors' samples. The chain recombines TRBV27 with TRBJ2-7; TRBD2 might be the D (6 bases). The CDR3 nucleotides read TGTGCCAGCAGTTTAGCGGGGTTTCCCTACGAGCAGTACTTC. Its translation is CASSLAGFPYEQYF.